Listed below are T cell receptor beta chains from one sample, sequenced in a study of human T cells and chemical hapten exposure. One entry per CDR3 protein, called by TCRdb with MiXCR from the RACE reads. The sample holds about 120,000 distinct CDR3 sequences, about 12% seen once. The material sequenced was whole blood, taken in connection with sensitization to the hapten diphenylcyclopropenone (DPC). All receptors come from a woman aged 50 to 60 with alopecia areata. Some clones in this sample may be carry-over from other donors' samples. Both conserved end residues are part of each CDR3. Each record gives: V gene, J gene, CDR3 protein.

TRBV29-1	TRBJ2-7	CSVAGERYEQYF
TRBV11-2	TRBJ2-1	CASSLDRTSSYNEQFF
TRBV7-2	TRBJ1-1	CASSLRRNTEAFF
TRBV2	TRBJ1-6	CASSRQGGNSPLHF
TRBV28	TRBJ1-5	CASSPPRRSMVGQPQHF
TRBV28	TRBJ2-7	CASSFPRSGRATYKEQYF
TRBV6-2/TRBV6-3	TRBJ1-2	CASSYSMLTRNGYTF
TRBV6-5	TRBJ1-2	CASSAGRAANYGYTF
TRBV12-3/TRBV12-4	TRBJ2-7	CASSLGQGDEQYF
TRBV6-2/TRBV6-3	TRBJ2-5	CAIGHPQETQYF
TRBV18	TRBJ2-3	CASSPRTAGGDTQYF